The table lists the clone carrying this T cell receptor beta chain with a count of one. This sample is drawn from a study of blood T cell repertoires in COVID-19. Study as a whole: PBMCs, B-cell-depleted T cells, or T cells were the source of the cDNA or gDNA that made up the material.

The CDR3 loop spans 12 amino acids. Between the trimmed V and J ends, which lost 5 bases and 6 bases, there was a span of 11 bases. The germline V gene has CDR1 SGHVS and CDR2 FQNEAQ. Profiling relied on immunoSEQ multiplex PCR, and the TCRdb table lists in-frame clones only, not all of them. This table has some 120,000 clones, 86% appearing once. The V and J genes are TRBV7-8 and TRBJ2-7; TRBD2 might be the D (5 bases). Sequencing used peripheral blood. The receptor comes from a human donor in a cohort sampled during active COVID-19. The CDR3 loop reads CASSPQRAEQYF. The CDR3, as DNA: TGTGCCAGCAGCCCACAGAGGGCCGAGCAGTACTTC.